This T cell receptor (beta chain) comes out of a study of T cells in Graves' hyperthyroidism and ophthalmopathy. Overall study: The authors collected peripheral blood at initial diagnosis, before any treatment.

A patient was excluded if there was uncontrolled infection, other autoimmune disease, pregnancy or lactation. TCR beta CDR3 regions were amplified from RNA. HTBI primers drove first-round RT-PCR of the TCR CDR3. TCRdb used MiXCR to reprocess the multiplex PCR reads, holding one entry per CDR3 protein. The table shows 560,000 or so distinct CDR3 sequences, with just under 20% occurring only once. Per the germline V gene, CDR1 is MDHEN and CDR2 is SYDVKM. The V segment lost 4 bases and the J segment 3 bases; nucleotides outside the gene matches: 5. The CDR3 totals 15 residues. Sequenced material: blood. The rearrangement joins TRBV28 to TRBJ1-4; 7 bases match TRBD1. This sequence was found in a man aged 35 to 55 with Graves' ophthalmopathy. This CDR3 reads CASSSQGVANEKLFF. The CDR3 bases are TGTGCCAGCAGTTCGCAGGGGGTGGCTAATGAAAAACTGTTTTTT. The full variable domain, its missing parts supplied by reference TRBV28 and TRBJ1-4, is DVKVTQSSRYLVKRTGEKVFLECVQDMDHENMFWYRQDPGLGLRLIYFSYDVKMKEKGDIPEGYSVSREKKERFSLILESASTNQTSMYLCASSSQGVANEKLFFGSGTQLSVL.